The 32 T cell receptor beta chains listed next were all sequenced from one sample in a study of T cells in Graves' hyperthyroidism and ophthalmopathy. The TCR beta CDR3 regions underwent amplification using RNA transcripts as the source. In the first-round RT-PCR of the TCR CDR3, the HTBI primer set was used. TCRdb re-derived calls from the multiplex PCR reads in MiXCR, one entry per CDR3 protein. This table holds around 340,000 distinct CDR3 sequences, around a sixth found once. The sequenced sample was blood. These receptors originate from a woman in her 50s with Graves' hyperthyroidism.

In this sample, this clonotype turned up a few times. The CDR3 DNA is TGCGCCAGCAGTCAATACGAGACCGTCAGCTCCTACAATGAGCAGTTCTTC. Translated, it gives CASSQYETVSSYNEQFF. This sequence joins TRBV5-1 and TRBJ2-1; D is unclear. The CDR3 is 17 residues long. The V gene's germline CDR1 is SGHRS and CDR2 YFSETQ. The V end lost 5 bases, the J end lost 0 bases, and 18 bases lay between the germline ends.

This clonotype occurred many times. CDR3 region: CASSPRQDADGQPQHF. The CDR3 region has the DNA TGTGCCAGCAGTCCACGACAGGACGCGGATGGTCAGCCCCAGCATTTT. The chain is built from TRBV28 and TRBJ1-5; tentatively, D is TRBD1 (6 bases). Trimming removed 5 bases from V and 6 bases from J, with 20 bases in between. Germline CDR1 and CDR2: MDHEN and SYDVKM. This CDR3 region has 16 residues.

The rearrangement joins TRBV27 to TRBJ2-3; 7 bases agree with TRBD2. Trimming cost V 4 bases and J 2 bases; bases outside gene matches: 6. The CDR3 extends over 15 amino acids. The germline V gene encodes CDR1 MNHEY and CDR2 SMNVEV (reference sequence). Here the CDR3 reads CASSWASGYTDTQYF. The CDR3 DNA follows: TGTGCCAGCAGTTGGGCTAGCGGTTACACAGATACGCAGTATTTT.

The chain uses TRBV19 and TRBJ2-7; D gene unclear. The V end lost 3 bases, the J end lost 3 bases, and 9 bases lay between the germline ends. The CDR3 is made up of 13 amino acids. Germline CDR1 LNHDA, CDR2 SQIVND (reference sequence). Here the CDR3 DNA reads TGTGCCAGTAGTATCTCGGAACGCTACGAGCAGTACTTC. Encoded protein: CASSISERYEQYF.

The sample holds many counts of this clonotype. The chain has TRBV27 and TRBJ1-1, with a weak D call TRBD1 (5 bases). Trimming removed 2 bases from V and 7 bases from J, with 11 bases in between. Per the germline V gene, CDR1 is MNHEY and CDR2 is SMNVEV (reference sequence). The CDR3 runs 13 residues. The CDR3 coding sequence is TGTGCCAGCAGTTTAGGAGGGGACGTTGAAGCTTTCTTT. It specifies CASSLGGDVEAFF.

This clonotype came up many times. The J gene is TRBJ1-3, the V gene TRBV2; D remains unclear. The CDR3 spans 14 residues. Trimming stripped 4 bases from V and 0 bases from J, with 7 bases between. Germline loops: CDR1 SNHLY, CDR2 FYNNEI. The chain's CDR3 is CASSVAFSGNTIYF. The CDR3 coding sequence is TGTGCCAGCAGTGTGGCCTTCTCTGGAAACACCATATATTTT.

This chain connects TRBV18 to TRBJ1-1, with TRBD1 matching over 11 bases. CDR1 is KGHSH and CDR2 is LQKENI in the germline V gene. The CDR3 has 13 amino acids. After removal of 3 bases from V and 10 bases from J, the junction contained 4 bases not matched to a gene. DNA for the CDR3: TGTGCCAGCTCACCCCCAGGACAGGGGGCAGCTTTCTTT. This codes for CASSPPGQGAAFF.

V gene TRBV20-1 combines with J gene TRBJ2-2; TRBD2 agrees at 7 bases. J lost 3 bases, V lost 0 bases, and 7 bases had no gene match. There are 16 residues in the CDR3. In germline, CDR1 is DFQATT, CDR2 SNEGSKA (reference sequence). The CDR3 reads CSARDRGELDTGELFF. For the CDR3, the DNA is TGCAGTGCTAGAGATCGGGGGGAATTGGACACCGGGGAGCTGTTTTTT.

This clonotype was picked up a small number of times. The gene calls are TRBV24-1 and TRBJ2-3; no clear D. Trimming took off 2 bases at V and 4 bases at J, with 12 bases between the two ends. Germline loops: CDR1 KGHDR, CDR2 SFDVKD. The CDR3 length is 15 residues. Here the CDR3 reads CATSDSRRRADTQYF. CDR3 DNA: TGTGCCACCAGTGATTCTAGGCGGCGAGCAGATACGCAGTATTTT.

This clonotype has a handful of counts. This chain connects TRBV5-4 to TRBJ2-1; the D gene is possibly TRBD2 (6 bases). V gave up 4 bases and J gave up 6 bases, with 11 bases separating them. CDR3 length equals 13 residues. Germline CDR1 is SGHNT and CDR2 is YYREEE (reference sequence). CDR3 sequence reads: CASSTGLLNEQFF. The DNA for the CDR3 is TGTGCCAGCAGCACGGGACTTCTCAATGAGCAGTTCTTC.

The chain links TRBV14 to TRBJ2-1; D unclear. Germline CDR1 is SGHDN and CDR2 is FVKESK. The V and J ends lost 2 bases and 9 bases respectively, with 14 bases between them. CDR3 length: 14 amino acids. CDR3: CASSQSSKAFEQFF. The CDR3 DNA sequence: TGTGCCAGCAGCCAATCCTCAAAGGCATTTGAGCAGTTCTTC.

The CDR3: CAWSLQRLSPLHF. DNA for the CDR3: TGTGCCTGGAGTTTACAGCGCCTCTCACCCCTCCACTTT. The chain links TRBV30 to TRBJ1-6; D not resolved. Trimming removed 2 bases from V and 10 bases from J, with 12 bases in between. Germline V gives CDR1 GTSNPN, CDR2 SVGIG (reference sequence). CDR3 length equals 13 residues.

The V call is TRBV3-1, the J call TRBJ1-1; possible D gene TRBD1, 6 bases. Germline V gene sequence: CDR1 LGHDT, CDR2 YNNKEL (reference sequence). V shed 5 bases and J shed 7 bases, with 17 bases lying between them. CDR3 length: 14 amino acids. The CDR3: CASSGDGGQGEAFF. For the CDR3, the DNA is TGTGCCAGCAGCGGAGATGGGGGCCAAGGTGAAGCTTTCTTT.

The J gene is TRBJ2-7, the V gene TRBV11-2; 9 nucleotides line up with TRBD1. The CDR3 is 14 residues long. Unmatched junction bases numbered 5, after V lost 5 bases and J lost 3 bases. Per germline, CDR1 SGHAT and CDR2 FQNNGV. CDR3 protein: CASSETTGGYEQYF. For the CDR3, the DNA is TGTGCCAGCAGCGAAACGACAGGGGGCTACGAGCAGTACTTC.

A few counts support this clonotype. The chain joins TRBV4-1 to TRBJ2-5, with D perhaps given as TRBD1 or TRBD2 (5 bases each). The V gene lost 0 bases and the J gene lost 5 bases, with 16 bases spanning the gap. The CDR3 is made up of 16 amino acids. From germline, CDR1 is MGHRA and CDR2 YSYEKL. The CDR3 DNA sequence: TGCGCCAGCAGCCAAGATCCGGGGCAGCCGTGGGAGACCCAGTACTTC. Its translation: CASSQDPGQPWETQYF.

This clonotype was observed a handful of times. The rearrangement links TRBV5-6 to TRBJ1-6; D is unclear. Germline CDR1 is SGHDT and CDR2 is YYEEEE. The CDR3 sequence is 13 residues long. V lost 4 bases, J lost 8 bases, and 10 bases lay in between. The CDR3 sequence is CASSQGGYSPLHF. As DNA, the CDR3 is TGTGCCAGCAGCCAAGGCGGATATTCACCCCTCCACTTT.

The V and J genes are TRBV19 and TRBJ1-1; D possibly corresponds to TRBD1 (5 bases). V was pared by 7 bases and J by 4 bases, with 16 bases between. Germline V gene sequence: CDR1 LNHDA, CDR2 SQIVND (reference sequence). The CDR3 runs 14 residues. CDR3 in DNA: TGTGCCAGTAATTCCGGGGGTCGGGTCACTGAAGCTTTCTTT. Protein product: CASNSGGRVTEAFF.

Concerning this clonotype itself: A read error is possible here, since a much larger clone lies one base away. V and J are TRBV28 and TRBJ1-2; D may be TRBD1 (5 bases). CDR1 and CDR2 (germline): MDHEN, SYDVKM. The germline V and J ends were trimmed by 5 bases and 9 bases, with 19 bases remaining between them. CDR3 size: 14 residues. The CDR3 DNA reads TGTGCCAGCAGTCCGGGGACGGCGAGCGGCAGCTACACCTTC. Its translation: CASSPGTASGSYTF.

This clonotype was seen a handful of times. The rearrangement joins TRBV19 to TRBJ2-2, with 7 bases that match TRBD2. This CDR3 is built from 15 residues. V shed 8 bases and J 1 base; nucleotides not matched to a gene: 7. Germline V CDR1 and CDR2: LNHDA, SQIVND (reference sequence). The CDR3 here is CASHSGAMNTGELFF. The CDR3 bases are TGTGCCAGTCACAGCGGGGCGATGAACACCGGGGAGCTGTTTTTT.

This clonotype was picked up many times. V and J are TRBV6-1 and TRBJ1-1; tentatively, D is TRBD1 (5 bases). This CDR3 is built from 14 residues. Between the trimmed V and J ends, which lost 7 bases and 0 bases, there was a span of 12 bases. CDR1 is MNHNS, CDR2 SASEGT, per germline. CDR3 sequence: CASKNRSMNTEAFF. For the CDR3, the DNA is TGTGCCAGCAAAAACAGGAGCATGAACACTGAAGCTTTCTTT.

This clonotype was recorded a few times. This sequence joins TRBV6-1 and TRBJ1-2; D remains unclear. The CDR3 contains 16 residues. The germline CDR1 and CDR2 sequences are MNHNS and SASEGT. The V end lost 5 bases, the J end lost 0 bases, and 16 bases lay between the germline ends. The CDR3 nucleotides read TGTGCCAGCAGTTCCATTGGGAGGGTCGCTAACTATGGCTACACCTTC. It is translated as CASSSIGRVANYGYTF.

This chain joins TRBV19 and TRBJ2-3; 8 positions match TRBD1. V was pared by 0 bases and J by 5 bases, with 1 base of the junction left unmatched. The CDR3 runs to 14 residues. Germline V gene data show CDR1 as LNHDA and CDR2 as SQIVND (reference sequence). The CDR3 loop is CASSIETGGDTQYF. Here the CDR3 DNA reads TGTGCCAGTAGTATAGAAACAGGGGGAGATACGCAGTATTTT. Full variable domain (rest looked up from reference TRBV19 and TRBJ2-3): DGGITQSPKYLFRKEGQNVTLSCEQNLNHDAMYWYRQDPGQGLRLIYYSQIVNDFQKGDIAEGYSVSREKKESFPLTVTSAQKNPTAFYLCASSIETGGDTQYFGPGTRLTVL.

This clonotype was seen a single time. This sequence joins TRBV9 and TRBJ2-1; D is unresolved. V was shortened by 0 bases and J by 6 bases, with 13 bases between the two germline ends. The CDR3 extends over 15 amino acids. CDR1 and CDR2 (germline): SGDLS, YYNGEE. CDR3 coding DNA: TGTGCCAGCAGCGTAGTTCTCGTCCCCTTCAATGAGCAGTTCTTC. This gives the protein CASSVVLVPFNEQFF.

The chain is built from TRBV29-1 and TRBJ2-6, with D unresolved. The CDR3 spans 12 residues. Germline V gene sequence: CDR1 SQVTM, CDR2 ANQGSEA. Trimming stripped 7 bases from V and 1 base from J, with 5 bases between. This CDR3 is CSARSGANVLTF. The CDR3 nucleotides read TGCAGCGCCCGGTCTGGGGCCAACGTCCTGACTTTC.

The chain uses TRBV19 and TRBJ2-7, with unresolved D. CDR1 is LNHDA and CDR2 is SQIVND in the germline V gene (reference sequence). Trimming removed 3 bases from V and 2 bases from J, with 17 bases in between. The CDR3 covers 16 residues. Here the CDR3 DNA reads TGTGCCAGTAGTATTTTCGACTCTTCACTAACCTACGAGCAGTACGTC. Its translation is CASSIFDSSLTYEQYV.

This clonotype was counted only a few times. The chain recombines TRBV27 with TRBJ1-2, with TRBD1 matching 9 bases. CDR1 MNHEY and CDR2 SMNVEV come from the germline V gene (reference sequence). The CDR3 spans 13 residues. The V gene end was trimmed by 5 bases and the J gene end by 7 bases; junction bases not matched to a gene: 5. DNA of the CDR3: TGTGCCAGCAGTCAGGACAGGGGCACTGGCTACACCTTC. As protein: CASSQDRGTGYTF.

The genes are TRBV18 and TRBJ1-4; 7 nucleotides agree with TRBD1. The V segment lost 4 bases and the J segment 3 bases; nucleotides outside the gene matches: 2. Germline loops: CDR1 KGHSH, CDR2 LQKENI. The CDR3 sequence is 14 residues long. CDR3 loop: CASSQQGSNEKLFF. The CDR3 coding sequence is TGTGCCAGCTCACAACAGGGGTCTAATGAAAAACTGTTTTTT.

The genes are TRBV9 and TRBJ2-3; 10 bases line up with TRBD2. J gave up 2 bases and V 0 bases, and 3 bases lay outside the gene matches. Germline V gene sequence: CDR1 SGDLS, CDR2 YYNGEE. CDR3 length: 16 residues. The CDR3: CASSVGLAGYTDTQYF. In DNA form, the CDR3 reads TGTGCCAGCAGCGTAGGACTAGCGGGTTACACAGATACGCAGTATTTT. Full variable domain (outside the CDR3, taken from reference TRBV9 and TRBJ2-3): DSGVTQTPKHLITATGQRVTLRCSPRSGDLSVYWYQQSLDQGLQFLIQYYNGEERAKGNILERFSAQQFPDLHSELNLSSLELGDSALYFCASSVGLAGYTDTQYFGPGTRLTVL.

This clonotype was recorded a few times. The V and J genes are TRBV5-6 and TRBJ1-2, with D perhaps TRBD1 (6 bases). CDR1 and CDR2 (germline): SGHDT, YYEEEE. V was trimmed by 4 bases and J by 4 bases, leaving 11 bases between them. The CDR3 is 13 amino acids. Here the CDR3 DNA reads TGTGCCAGCAGCCGGACAGCCGTCTATGGCTACACCTTC. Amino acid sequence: CASSRTAVYGYTF.

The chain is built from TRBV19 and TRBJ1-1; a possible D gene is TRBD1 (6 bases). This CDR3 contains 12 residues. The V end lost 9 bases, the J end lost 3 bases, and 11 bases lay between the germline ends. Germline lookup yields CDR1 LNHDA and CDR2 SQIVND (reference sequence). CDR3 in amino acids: CARDRCDTEAFF. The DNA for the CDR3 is TGTGCCAGAGACAGGTGCGACACTGAAGCTTTCTTT.

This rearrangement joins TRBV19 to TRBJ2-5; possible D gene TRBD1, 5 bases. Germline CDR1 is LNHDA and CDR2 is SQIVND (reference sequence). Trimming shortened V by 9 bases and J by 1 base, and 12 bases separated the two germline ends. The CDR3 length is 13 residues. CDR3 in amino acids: CASESRGQETQYF. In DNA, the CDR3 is TGTGCCAGCGAAAGTAGGGGCCAAGAGACCCAGTACTTC.

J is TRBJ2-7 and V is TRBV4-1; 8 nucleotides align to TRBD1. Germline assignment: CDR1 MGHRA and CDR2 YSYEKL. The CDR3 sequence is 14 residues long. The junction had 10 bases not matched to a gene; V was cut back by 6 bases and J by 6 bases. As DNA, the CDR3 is TGCGCCAGCAGTGGACAGGGTCCCTTCTCCGAGCAGTACTTC. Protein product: CASSGQGPFSEQYF.